This TCR beta chain was identified during a study of cytomegalovirus exposure and HLA in healthy donors. The study's findings and limits: Associated with cytomegalovirus, according to the listing, were around 160 TCR beta chains.

Losses at the gene ends were 1 base for V and 5 bases for J; bases not matched to a gene: 10. Germline values: CDR1 SGHVS, CDR2 FNYEAQ. The CDR3 length is 16 residues. Researchers ran the PCR with 60 Vbeta and 13 Jbeta primers. Methods used by the authors: A later analysis counted tens of millions of unique TCR beta chains, roughly 11 million shared. Sequencing was performed with immunoSEQ multiplex PCR; in TCRdb, only in-frame clones are kept and a portion is missing. That table furnishes V, J and clone size, whereas the DNA furnished D and trimming. The repertoire includes about 110,000 clones, about 76% of them detected once, and roughly 6% sits in the top ten. As regards this clone: The antigen remains undetermined.

The chain links TRBV7-6 to TRBJ1-2; 7 nucleotides line up with TRBD1. This TCR was recovered from a woman aged 50 to 60 in good health and CMV-seropositive. Sequencing was performed on PBMCs. CDR3 loop: CASSLVFRGGGYGYTF. The CDR3, as DNA: TGTGCCAGCAGCTTAGTGTTTAGAGGGGGCGGTTATGGCTACACCTTC. Based on the CDR3 plus reference TRBV7-6 and TRBJ1-2, the full variable domain is GAGVSQSPRYKVTKRGQDVALRCDPISGHVSLYWYRQALGQGPEFLTYFNYEAQQDKSGLPNDRFSAERPEGSISTLTIQRTEQRDSAMYRCASSLVFRGGGYGYTFGSGTRLTVV.